The text below deals with one T cell receptor beta chain. This clonotype was picked up many times. Its antigen is still unknown. The sample holds no much larger clone one base away, and base qualities are not on file. This sample stems from a study of T-cell memory formation after mild COVID-19 (dated by TCRdb to the early 2020s). Context from the whole study: TCR sequence clusters from the two donors were found to be largely donor specific. In a couple of donors, T-cell clones that expanded and contracted after mild COVID-19 were tracked by sequencing TCRalpha and TCRbeta repertoires over time. Two young, previously healthy adult volunteers made up the cohort, one male and one female. Overall study outcomes, separate from this receptor: The study covered only two mild cases, and larger cohorts including severe cases with pre-infection samples were considered necessary. Some responding clones were detected in pre-infection memory, which suggested that pre-existing cross-reactive memory T cells had joined the SARS-CoV-2 response. Clones contracting from day 15 to 85 had balanced CD4/CD8 phenotypes, while a second wave expanding from day 15 to 37 was biased towards CD4+. Contracting CD4+ clones were found mainly in CM and EM memory subsets, while CD8+ clones were enriched in EMRA. Whether the second-wave clones peaking on day 37 were SARS-CoV-2 specific was not confirmed.

TCRdb shows the sequencer as Illumina NovaSeq 6000. TCRalpha and TCRbeta cDNA libraries were constructed by 5'RACE with constant-segment primers, with sample barcodes and unique molecular identifiers being introduced. RNA was extracted from every sample with Trizol reagent. Library amplification was performed in two PCR steps, and a second sample barcode and Illumina TruSeq adapters were introduced in the second step. Sequencing of libraries was performed on an Illumina NovaSeq with 2 x 150 bp paired-end reads. For the original study's pipeline: With migec v1.2.7, reads were demultiplexed and then collapsed into UMI-guided consensus sequences. Using mixcr v2.1.11, UMI consensuses were aligned to TRA and TRB V and J templates and then assembled into clonotypes. A clonotype was counted as expanded or contracted only if both edgeR and NoisET called the change significant, with noise models trained on biological replicates. For edgeR calls, the thresholds were a false discovery rate-adjusted p below 0.01 and a log2 fold-change of 1. As an exploratory analysis of dynamics, PCA with hierarchical clustering was applied to max-normalized trajectories of the 1000 most abundant clonotypes. The CD4 or CD8 phenotype of responding clones was assigned using the separately sequenced CD4+ and CD8+ repertoires. TCRdb ran its own pipeline on the public reads, namely fastp trimming at Q25 and MiXCR clone calling, and kept in-frame beta chains. Every entry covers one CDR3 protein and lists the most common genes and DNA from its rows. TCRdb's processing, not the authors', yielded these V and J calls. The table for this sample lists about 430,000 distinct CDR3 sequences; about a sixth of them were counted only once. The biggest ten clones account for 20% to 25% of the sample.

Reading from cysteine to phenylalanine, the CDR3 counts 13 amino acids. The only DNA kept is the CDR3, 39 bases in frame from the first base. V sheds 2 bases and J sheds 0 bases, leaving 5 bases between their ends. The germline V gene (reference sequence) provides CDR1 MNHNY and CDR2 SVGAGI. PBMCs were isolated by Ficoll-Paque density gradient centrifugation. The material sequenced was PBMCs or a T cell subset sorted from them (not recorded which). This chain joins TRBV6-6 to TRBJ2-7; the D segment could be TRBD1, given 5 matching bases. The clonotype was recovered from a man younger than 35 who had mild COVID-19 (a few samples of this study predate the infection). The sample titles of this study are shuffled in the database, so cell type and time point are left out; the donor was told from shared clones. CDR3 protein: CASSYRGSYEQYF. The DNA is as follows: TGTGCCAGCAGTTACAGGGGCTCCTACGAGCAGTACTTC.